One sample yielded the 3 T cell receptor beta chains listed below, sequenced in a study of vaccination and CD4 T cells after COVID-19. Using its own MiXCR run on the PCR reads, TCRdb lists one record per CDR3 protein. The data show some 28,000 distinct CDR3 sequences, 45% to 65% seen once. As to time point: late sampling 161 to 241 days after vaccination in a few convalescent patients. The sample was CD4+ T cells from blood, taken about 7 months after SARS-CoV-2 vaccination. The receptors here all came from a human donor who had recovered from COVID-19.

J is TRBJ2-3 and V is TRBV7-6; D perhaps matches TRBD1 (6 bases). Germline CDR1 SGHVS, CDR2 FNYEAQ. CDR3 length: 18 residues. Trimming left V 4 bases short and J 2 bases short, with 22 bases between. The CDR3 here is CASSSAYGPLGATDTQYF. For the CDR3, the DNA is TGTGCCAGCAGCTCGGCCTACGGACCGCTGGGGGCCACAGATACGCAGTATTTT.

The V gene is TRBV4-2, the J gene TRBJ2-7; maybe TRBD2 (5 bases). V lost 0 bases and J 1 base, leaving 10 bases between the germline ends. CDR1 and CDR2 (germline): LGHNA, YNFKEQ. This CDR3 comprises 15 residues. CDR3 loop: CASSQDRAESYEQYF. The CDR3 DNA follows: TGTGCCAGCAGCCAAGATCGAGCGGAGTCCTACGAGCAGTACTTC.

The J gene is TRBJ1-6, the V gene TRBV2; possible D gene TRBD1, 6 bases. Germline assignment: CDR1 SNHLY and CDR2 FYNNEI. This CDR3 region has 13 residues. Trimming stripped 8 bases from V and 5 bases from J, with 10 bases between. As DNA, the CDR3 is TGTGCCAGCCGGGACAAGAATAATTCACCCCTCCACTTT. It yields the protein CASRDKNNSPLHF.